This entry lists 8 T cell receptor beta chains sequenced from one sample in a study of shared T cell receptors in the human thymus. Repertoires were generated with immunoSEQ multiplex PCR, while TCRdb's copy carries only in-frame clones and drops some. This repertoire shows hundreds of thousands of clones, approximately 89% found once; its top ten account for 0.0094%. A further study also used this sample, focusing on human thymus T cells.

The source material was thymocytes. The receptors were gathered from a boy under two years old with a congenital heart defect.

The rearrangement joins TRBV2 to TRBJ1-2, with D possibly TRBD1 on 5 matching bases. Germline CDR1 is SNHLY and CDR2 is FYNNEI. V lost 7 bases and J 5 bases, leaving 17 bases between the germline ends. The CDR3 length is 14 residues. The CDR3 nucleotides are TGTGCCAGCATTTTCCGGGGCGGGGGTTATGGCTACACCTTC. It specifies CASIFRGGGYGYTF.

V and J are TRBV6-6 and TRBJ2-7, with 13 bases that match TRBD2. Germline loops: CDR1 MNHNY, CDR2 SVGAGI (reference sequence). V was pared by 5 bases and J by 3 bases, with 7 bases of the junction left unmatched. The length of the CDR3 is 16 residues. For the CDR3, the DNA is TGTGCCAGCAGTCCCGGGACTAGCGGGGCTTACTACGAGCAGTACTTC. Encoded protein: CASSPGTSGAYYEQYF.

The CDR3 protein is CATSFLGRDRANYGYTF. CDR3 nucleotide sequence: TGTGCCACCAGTTTTTTAGGACGGGACAGAGCTAACTATGGCTACACCTTC. The V and J genes are TRBV15 and TRBJ1-2; 7 positions agree with TRBD1. This CDR3 has 17 residues. V shed 6 bases and J 0 bases; nucleotides not matched to a gene: 13. Germline CDR1 reads LNHNV; CDR2 reads YYDKDF (reference sequence).

The chain recombines TRBV6-1 with TRBJ2-7; TRBD2 might be the D (6 bases). The V end was cut by 4 bases, the J end by 4 bases, with 14 bases between. The CDR3 runs 14 residues. Per germline, CDR1 MNHNS and CDR2 SASEGT. The CDR3 here is CASSGGAGIYEQYF. In DNA, the CDR3 is TGTGCCAGCAGTGGCGGGGCAGGTATATACGAGCAGTACTTC.

This chain connects TRBV11-2 to TRBJ1-2; tentative D call: TRBD1 (6 bases). There are 16 residues in the CDR3. CDR1 and CDR2 (germline): SGHAT, FQNNGV. V shed 1 base and J shed 4 bases, with 16 bases lying between them. This CDR3 is CASSLVGQGNIYGYTF. The CDR3 nucleotides read TGTGCCAGCAGCTTAGTGGGGCAGGGGAATATCTATGGCTACACCTTC.

The chain recombines TRBV14 with TRBJ2-5, with unresolved D. Germline assignment: CDR1 SGHDN and CDR2 FVKESK. V lost 4 bases and J 0 bases, leaving 12 bases between the germline ends. This CDR3 contains 15 residues. The CDR3 loop is CASSPGPRYQETQYF. The CDR3 coding sequence is TGTGCCAGCAGCCCTGGGCCTCGATACCAAGAGACCCAGTACTTC.

The chain employs TRBV2 and TRBJ1-2; no clear D gene. CDR3 length: 12 residues. The germline gives CDR1 SNHLY, CDR2 FYNNEI. The V end lost 7 bases, the J end lost 4 bases, and 10 bases lay between the germline ends. CDR3 bases: TGTGCCAGCACGGAGGATGGCTATGGCTACACCTTC. Translating it yields CASTEDGYGYTF. The full variable domain, rest sourced from reference TRBV2 and TRBJ1-2, is EPEVTQTPSHQVTQMGQEVILRCVPISNHLYFYWYRQILGQKVEFLVSFYNNEISEKSEIFDDQFSVERPDGSNFTLKIRSTKLEDSAMYFCASTEDGYGYTFGSGTRLTVV.

The chain combines TRBV5-6 with TRBJ2-7; D possibly corresponds to TRBD1 (5 bases). The CDR3 sequence is 13 residues long. V lost 0 bases and J 5 bases, leaving 9 bases between the germline ends. Germline loops: CDR1 SGHDT, CDR2 YYEEEE. The CDR3 nucleotides read TGTGCCAGCAGCTTGGTCAGGGTCGACGAGCAGTACTTC. It encodes CASSLVRVDEQYF.